The 4 T cell receptor beta chains listed next were all sequenced from one sample in a study of T cells after yellow fever vaccination. TCRdb analysed the 5' RACE reads with MiXCR anew, one entry per CDR3 protein. Among hundreds of thousands of distinct CDR3 sequences, more than 3% were seen once, and the ten largest hold about a quarter. The source was PBMCs, collected on the day of the yellow fever booster vaccination. The receptors stem from a man aged 18 to 30 who received the YFV17D yellow fever vaccine.

This clonotype was picked up many times. The V call is TRBV5-1, the J call TRBJ2-7, with D possibly matching TRBD1 (5 bases). The CDR3 totals 14 residues. V shed 0 bases and J shed 5 bases, with 12 bases lying between them. The germline CDR1 and CDR2 sequences are SGHRS and YFSETQ. For the CDR3, the DNA is TGCGCCAGCAGCTTGGCCACAAGGGGCAACGAGCAGTACTTC. Protein sequence: CASSLATRGNEQYF. Combining the CDR3 with reference TRBV5-1 and TRBJ2-7 gives the whole variable domain KAGVTQTPRYLIKTRGQQVTLSCSPISGHRSVSWYQQTPGQGLQFLFEYFSETQRNKGNFPGRFSGRQFSNSRSEMNVSTLELGDSALYLCASSLATRGNEQYFGPGTRLTVT.

The sample holds a few counts of this clonotype. This chain links TRBV5-1 with TRBJ2-5; weak D call: TRBD2 (6 bases). The germline V and J ends were trimmed by 4 bases and 6 bases, with 19 bases remaining between them. The germline gives CDR1 SGHRS, CDR2 YFSETQ. The CDR3 is made up of 15 amino acids. In nucleotides, the CDR3 is TGCGCCAGCAGCCTGACTAGTGGGGTTGTTAAGACCCAGTACTTC. Residues: CASSLTSGVVKTQYF. The full variable domain, completed using reference TRBV5-1 and TRBJ2-5, is KAGVTQTPRYLIKTRGQQVTLSCSPISGHRSVSWYQQTPGQGLQFLFEYFSETQRNKGNFPGRFSGRQFSNSRSEMNVSTLELGDSALYLCASSLTSGVVKTQYFGPGTRLLVL.

The chain uses TRBV19 and TRBJ2-3, with D possibly matching TRBD2 (6 bases). The ends were cut back, 10 bases at V and 1 base at J, with 12 bases in the middle. Germline-derived CDR1 and CDR2 are LNHDA and SQIVND (reference sequence). The CDR3 sequence is 13 residues long. CDR3 protein: CATWEVGTDTQYF. The CDR3 region has the DNA TGTGCCACCTGGGAGGTAGGCACAGATACGCAGTATTTT.

This clonotype was picked up a small number of times. CDR3 sequence: CASSLRRGVETQYF. The CDR3 DNA follows: TGTGCCAGCAGCTTACGACGCGGGGTGGAGACCCAGTACTTC. The chain joins TRBV5-8 to TRBJ2-5; D is perhaps TRBD2 (6 bases). V was clipped by 2 bases and J by 5 bases, with 13 bases between them. This CDR3 comprises 14 residues. CDR1 is SGHTS, CDR2 YDEGEE, per germline.